This entry features one T cell receptor (beta chain) sequence. The antigen remains unidentified. PCR used 60 Vbeta primers and 13 Jbeta primers. Clones were sequenced by immunoSEQ multiplex PCR, and TCRdb holds only the in-frame ones, with some missing. This table lists 180,000 or so clones. This specimen comes from a study of cytomegalovirus exposure and HLA in healthy donors. Notes on the study in general: Previously analyzed data showed that most TCR beta V segments were productive at a frequency of about 90% or about 30%. The only immune exposure information that was available was CMV serostatus. Another analysis was done later, and it associated 15,000 to 20,000 TCR beta sequences with HLA alleles at 0.05 false discovery rate. The authors listed 164 TCR beta chains as cytomegalovirus-associated.

CDR3 length: 17 amino acids. V lost 4 bases to trimming and J lost 0 bases, with 18 bases between them. Germline-derived CDR1 and CDR2 are KGHSH and LQKENI. The genes are TRBV18 and TRBJ1-2; a possible D gene is TRBD1 (6 bases). This TCR derives from a woman between 18 and 30 years old in good health and CMV-seropositive. Sequencing was carried out using PBMCs. DNA of the CDR3: TGTGCCAGCTCACGTATCGCCCGGGACAACTCTAACTATGGCTACACCTTC. It encodes CASSRIARDNSNYGYTF.